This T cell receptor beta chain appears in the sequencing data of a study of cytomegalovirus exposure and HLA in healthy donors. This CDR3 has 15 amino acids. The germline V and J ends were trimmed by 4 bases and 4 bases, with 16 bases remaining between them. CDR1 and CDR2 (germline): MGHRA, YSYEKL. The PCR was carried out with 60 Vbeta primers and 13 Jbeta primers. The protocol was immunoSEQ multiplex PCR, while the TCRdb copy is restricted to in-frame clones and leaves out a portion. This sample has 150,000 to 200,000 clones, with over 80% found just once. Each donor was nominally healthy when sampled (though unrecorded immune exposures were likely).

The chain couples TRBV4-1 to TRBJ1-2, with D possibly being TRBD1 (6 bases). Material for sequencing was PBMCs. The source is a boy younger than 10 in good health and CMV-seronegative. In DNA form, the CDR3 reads TGCGCCAGCAGCCGAACAGGGATCGGGACCTATGGCTACACCTTC. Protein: CASSRTGIGTYGYTF.